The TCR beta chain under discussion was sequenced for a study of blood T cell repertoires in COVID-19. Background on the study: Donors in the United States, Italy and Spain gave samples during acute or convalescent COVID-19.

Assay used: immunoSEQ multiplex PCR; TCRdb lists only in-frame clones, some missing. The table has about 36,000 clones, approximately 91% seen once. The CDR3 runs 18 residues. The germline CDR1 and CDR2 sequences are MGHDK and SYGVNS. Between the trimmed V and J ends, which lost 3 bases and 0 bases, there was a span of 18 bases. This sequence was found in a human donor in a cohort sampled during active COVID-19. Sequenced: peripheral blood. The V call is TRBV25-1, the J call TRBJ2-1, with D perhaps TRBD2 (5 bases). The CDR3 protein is CASSDGTALRGSYNEQFF. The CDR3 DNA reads TGTGCCAGCAGTGACGGAACTGCACTTCGGGGCTCCTACAATGAGCAGTTCTTC. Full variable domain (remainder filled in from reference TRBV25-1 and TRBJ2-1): EADIYQTPRYLVIGTGKKITLECSQTMGHDKMYWYQQDPGMELHLIHYSYGVNSTEKGDLSSESTVSRIRTEHFPLTLESARPSHTSQYLCASSDGTALRGSYNEQFFGPGTRLTVL.